This TCR beta chain was sequenced during a study of OX40 agonist ivuxolimab in advanced cancers. Study background: Ivuxolimab is an agonistic anti-OX40 (CD134) antibody, and patients were treated with it. Patients assigned to dose escalation were diagnosed with hepatocellular carcinoma, melanoma, renal cell or head and neck cancer.

For this clone: What it binds is not known.

Points from the study as a whole: Among some nonresponders, normalized T-cell clonal expansion was also low.

The assay was immunoSEQ multiplex PCR, and TCRdb's table has in-frame clones only and misses some. Among 65,000 to 90,000 clones listed, roughly 90% were seen once. The germline V and J ends were trimmed by 0 bases and 4 bases, with 7 bases remaining between them. CDR3 length equals 13 residues. The germline gives CDR1 LGHNA, CDR2 YSLEER. The chain joins TRBV4-3 to TRBJ2-7; no reliable D call. The origin of this receptor is an adult with an advanced solid tumor such as melanoma, head and neck, liver or kidney cancer. This material consisted of CD4+ or CD8+ T cells sorted from blood, taken in a trial of the OX40 agonist ivuxolimab. The CDR3 is CASSQDLAYEQYF. The DNA for the CDR3 is TGCGCCAGCAGCCAAGATCTGGCTTACGAGCAGTACTTC.